This T cell receptor (beta chain) was observed in a study of shared clonotypes between healthy human individuals. TCRdb keeps only in-frame clones here, not all; method: immunoSEQ multiplex PCR. Here the sample spans 550,000 to 750,000 clones, around 95% being singletons. The naive CD8 subset, CD45RO-negative cells positively selected for CCR7, excluded terminally differentiated effector memory CD45RA+ cells. Trimming removed 7 bases from V and 10 bases from J; junction bases left unmatched: 11. Germline CDR1 is SQVTM and CDR2 is ANQGSEA. The CDR3 contains 14 residues. The genes are TRBV29-1 and TRBJ2-1; 12 bases fit TRBD2. The TCR was taken from a woman aged 25-40 years in good health. The specimen was naive CD8+ T cells sorted from blood. The CDR3 here is CSGTGLAGRGEQFF. The CDR3 nucleotides are TGCAGCGGGACCGGACTAGCGGGACGAGGGGAGCAGTTCTTC.